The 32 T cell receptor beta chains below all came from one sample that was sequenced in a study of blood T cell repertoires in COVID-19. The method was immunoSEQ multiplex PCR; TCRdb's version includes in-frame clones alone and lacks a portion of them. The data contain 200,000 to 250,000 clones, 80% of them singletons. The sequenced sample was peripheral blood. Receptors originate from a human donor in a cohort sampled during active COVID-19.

CDR3 protein: CASSLNRVNGYTF. The CDR3 nucleotides read TGTGCCAGCAGCCTAAACAGGGTTAATGGCTACACCTTC. The chain recombines TRBV7-2 with TRBJ1-2, with a tentative D call TRBD1 (6 bases). V shed 5 bases and J shed 6 bases, with 13 bases lying between them. Germline CDR1 and CDR2: SGHTA and FQGNSA. CDR3 length equals 13 residues.

CDR3 nucleotides: TGTGCCAGCAGCTTAGGGGGGACCCGGGACAGGGAGACCCAGTACTTC. It encodes CASSLGGTRDRETQYF. This chain uses TRBV7-9 with TRBJ2-5; TRBD1 aligns across 8 bases. The CDR3 has 16 residues. CDR1 SEHNR and CDR2 FQNEAQ come from the germline V gene (reference sequence). Trimming at V came to 1 base and at J to 5 bases, leaving 9 bases not matched to a gene.

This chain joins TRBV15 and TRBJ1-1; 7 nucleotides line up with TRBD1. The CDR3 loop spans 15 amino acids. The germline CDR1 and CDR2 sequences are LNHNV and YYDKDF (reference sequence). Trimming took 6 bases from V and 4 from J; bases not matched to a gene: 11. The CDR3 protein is CATREPGQRTTEAFF. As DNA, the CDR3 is TGTGCCACCAGAGAACCGGGACAGAGAACCACTGAAGCTTTCTTT.

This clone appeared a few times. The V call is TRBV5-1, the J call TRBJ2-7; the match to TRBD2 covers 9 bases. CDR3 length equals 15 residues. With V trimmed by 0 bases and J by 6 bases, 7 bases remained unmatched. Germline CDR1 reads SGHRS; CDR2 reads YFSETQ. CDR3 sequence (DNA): TGCGCCAGCAGCTTGGGAGGCGGGAGGGGCGGCGAGCAGTACTTC. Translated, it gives CASSLGGGRGGEQYF.

CDR3 residues: CATSDEGTGELFF. The DNA of the CDR3 is TGTGCCACCAGTGACGAGGGCACCGGGGAGCTGTTTTTT. The V gene is TRBV24-1, the J gene TRBJ2-2; D possibly corresponds to TRBD2 (5 bases). The CDR3 has 13 residues. Germline CDR1 and CDR2: KGHDR and SFDVKD. V was cut by 4 bases and J by 4 bases, with 6 bases left in between.

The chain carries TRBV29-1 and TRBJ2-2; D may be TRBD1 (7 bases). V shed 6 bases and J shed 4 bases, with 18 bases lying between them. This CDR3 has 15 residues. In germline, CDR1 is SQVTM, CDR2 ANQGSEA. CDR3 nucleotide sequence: TGCAGCGTGATAAGACAGGGAGGTTCCACCGGGGAGCTGTTTTTT. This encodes CSVIRQGGSTGELFF.

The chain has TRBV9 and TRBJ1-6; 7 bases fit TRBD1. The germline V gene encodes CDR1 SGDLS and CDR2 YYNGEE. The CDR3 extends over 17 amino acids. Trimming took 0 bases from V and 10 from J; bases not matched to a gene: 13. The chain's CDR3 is CASSVAVNDRDQSPLHF. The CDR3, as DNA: TGTGCCAGCAGCGTAGCGGTTAACGACAGGGACCAATCACCCCTCCACTTT.

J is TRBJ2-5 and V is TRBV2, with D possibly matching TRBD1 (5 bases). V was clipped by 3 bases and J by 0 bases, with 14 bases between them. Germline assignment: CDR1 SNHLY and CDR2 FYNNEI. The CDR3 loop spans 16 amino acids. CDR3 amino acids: CASSDIGRAYQETQYF. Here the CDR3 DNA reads TGTGCCAGCAGTGATATCGGCAGGGCCTACCAAGAGACCCAGTACTTC.

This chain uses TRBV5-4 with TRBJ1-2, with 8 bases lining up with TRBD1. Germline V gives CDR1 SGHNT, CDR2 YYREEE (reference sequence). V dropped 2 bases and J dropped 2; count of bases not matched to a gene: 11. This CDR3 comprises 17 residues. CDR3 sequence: CASSLGQGERINYGYTF. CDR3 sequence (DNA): TGTGCCAGCAGCTTAGGACAGGGCGAGCGGATAAACTATGGCTACACCTTC.

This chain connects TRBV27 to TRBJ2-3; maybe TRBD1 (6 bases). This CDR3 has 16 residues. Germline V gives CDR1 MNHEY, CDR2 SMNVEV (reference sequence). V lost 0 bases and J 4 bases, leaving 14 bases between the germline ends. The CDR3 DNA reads TGTGCCAGCAGTTTATCGCAGGGGAAGGTCGCAGATACGCAGTATTTT. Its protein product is CASSLSQGKVADTQYF.

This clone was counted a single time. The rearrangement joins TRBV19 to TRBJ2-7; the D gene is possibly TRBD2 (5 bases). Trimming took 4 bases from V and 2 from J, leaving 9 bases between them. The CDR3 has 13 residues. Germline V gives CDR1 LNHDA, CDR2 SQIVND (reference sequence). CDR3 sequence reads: CASSRNGAYEQYF. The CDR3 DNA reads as TGTGCCAGTAGTAGAAACGGGGCCTACGAGCAGTACTTC.

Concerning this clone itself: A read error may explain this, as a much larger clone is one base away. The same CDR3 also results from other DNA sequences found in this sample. CDR3 in amino acids: CATSRETPTSSRLAEQFF. The CDR3 DNA is TGTGCCACTAGCAGAGAGACCCCCACGTCATCTCGCCTAGCGGAGCAGTTCTTC. The rearrangement uses TRBV15 and TRBJ2-1; tentative D call: TRBD2 (6 bases). CDR3 length: 18 amino acids. Germline V gives CDR1 LNHNV, CDR2 YYDKDF (reference sequence).

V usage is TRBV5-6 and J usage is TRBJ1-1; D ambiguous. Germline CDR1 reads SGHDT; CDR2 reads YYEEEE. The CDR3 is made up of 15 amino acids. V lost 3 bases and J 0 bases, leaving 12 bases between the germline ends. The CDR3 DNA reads TGTGCCAGCAGCTCTCTATCACCCTTGAACACTGAAGCTTTCTTT. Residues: CASSSLSPLNTEAFF.

CDR3 loop: CASSPRGGHPKGQFF. CDR3 nucleotide sequence: TGCGCCAGCAGTCCTAGGGGGGGACACCCCAAAGGGCAGTTCTTC. This sequence joins TRBV5-1 and TRBJ2-1; tentative D call: TRBD2 (7 bases). Germline CDR1 is SGHRS and CDR2 is YFSETQ. The CDR3 contains 15 residues. The germline V and J ends were trimmed by 5 bases and 12 bases, with 24 bases remaining between them.

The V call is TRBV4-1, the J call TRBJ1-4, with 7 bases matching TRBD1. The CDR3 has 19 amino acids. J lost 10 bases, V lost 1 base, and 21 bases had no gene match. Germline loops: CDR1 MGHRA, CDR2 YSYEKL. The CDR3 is CASSQVLLSAVTGKGKLFF. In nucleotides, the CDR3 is TGCGCCAGCAGCCAAGTCCTGTTGTCAGCTGTGACAGGGAAGGGAAAACTGTTTTTT.

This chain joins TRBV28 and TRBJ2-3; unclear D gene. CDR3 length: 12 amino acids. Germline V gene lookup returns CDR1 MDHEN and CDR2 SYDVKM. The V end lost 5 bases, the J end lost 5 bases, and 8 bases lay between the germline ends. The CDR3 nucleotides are TGTGCCAGCAGTCCCTACAGAGATACGCAGTATTTT. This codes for CASSPYRDTQYF.

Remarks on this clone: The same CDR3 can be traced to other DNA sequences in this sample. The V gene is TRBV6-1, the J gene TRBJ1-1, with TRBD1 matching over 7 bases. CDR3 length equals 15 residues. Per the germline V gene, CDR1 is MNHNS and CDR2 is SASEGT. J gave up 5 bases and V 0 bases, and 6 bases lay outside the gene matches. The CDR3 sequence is CASSEAPTGLTEAFF. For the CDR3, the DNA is TGTGCCAGCAGTGAAGCGCCGACAGGGCTGACTGAAGCTTTCTTT.

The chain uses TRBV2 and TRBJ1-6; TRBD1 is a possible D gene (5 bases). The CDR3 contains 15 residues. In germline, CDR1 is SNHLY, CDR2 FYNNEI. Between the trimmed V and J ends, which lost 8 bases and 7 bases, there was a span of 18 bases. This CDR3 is CASGLGAGRNSPLHF. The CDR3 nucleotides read TGTGCCAGCGGACTAGGGGCGGGCAGAAATTCACCCCTCCACTTT.

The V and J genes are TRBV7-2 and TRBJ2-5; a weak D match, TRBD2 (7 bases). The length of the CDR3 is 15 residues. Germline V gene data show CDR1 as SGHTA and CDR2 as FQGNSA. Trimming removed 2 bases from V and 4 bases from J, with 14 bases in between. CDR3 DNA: TGTGCCAGCAGCTTATGGGGGGGCGAGACAGAGACCCAGTACTTC. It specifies CASSLWGGETETQYF.

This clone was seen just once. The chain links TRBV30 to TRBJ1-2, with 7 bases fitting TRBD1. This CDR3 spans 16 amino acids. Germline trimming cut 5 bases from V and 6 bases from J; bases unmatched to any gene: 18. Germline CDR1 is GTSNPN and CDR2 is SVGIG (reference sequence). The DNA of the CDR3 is TGTGCCTGGTCGGAAGGACACAGGGGTTCCGGGGATGGCTACACCTTC. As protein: CAWSEGHRGSGDGYTF.

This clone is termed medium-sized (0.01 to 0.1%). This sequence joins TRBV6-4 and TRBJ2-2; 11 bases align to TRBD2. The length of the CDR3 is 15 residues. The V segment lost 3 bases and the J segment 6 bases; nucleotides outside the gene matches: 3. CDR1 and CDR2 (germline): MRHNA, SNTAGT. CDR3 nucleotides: TGTGCCAGCAGTGAGGCTAGCGGGAGGTCCGGGGAGCTGTTTTTT. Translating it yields CASSEASGRSGELFF.

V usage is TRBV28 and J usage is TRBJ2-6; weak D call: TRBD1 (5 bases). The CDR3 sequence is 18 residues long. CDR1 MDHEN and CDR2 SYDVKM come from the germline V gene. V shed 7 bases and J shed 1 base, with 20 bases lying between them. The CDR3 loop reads CASTPVGWGLSGANVLTF. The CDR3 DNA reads TGTGCCAGCACCCCCGTGGGGTGGGGCCTTTCTGGGGCCAACGTCCTGACTTTC.

CDR3 protein: CASSYSLSQNEKLFF. The CDR3 nucleotides read TGTGCCAGCAGTTACTCGCTTTCCCAGAATGAAAAACTGTTTTTT. V and J are TRBV6-6 and TRBJ1-4; no reliable D call. The ends were cut back, 0 bases at V and 5 bases at J, with 10 bases in the middle. The CDR3 is 15 amino acids. CDR1 MNHNY and CDR2 SVGAGI come from the germline V gene (reference sequence).

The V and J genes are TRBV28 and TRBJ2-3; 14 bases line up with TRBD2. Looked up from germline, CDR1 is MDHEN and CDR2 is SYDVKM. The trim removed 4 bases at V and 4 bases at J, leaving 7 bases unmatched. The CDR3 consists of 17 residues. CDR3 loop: CASSSLTSGRAADTQYF. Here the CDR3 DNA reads TGTGCCAGCAGTTCCCTGACTAGCGGGAGGGCCGCAGATACGCAGTATTTT.

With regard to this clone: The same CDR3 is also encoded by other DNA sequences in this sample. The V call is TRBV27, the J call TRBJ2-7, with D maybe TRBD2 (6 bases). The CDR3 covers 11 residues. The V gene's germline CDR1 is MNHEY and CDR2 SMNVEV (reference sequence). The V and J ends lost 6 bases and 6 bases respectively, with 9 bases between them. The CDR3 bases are TGTGCCAGCAGCTTGGGAGGCGAGCAGTACTTC. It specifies CASSLGGEQYF.

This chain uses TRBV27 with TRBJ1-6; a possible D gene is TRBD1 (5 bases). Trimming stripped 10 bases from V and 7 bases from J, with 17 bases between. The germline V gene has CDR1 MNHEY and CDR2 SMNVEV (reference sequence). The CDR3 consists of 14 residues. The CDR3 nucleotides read TGTGCCACCACCGGGAGACAGAGGAATTCACCCCTCCACTTT. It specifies CATTGRQRNSPLHF.

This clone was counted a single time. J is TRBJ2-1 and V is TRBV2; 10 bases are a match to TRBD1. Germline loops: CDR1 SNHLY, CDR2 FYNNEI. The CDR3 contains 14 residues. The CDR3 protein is CVVLRGTGDYEQFF. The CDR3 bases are TGTGTCGTACTAAGAGGGACAGGGGATTACGAGCAGTTCTTC. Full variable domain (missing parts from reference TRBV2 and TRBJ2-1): EPEVTQTPSHQVTQMGQEVILRCVPISNHLYFYWYRQILGQKVEFLVSFYNNEISEKSEIFDDQFSVERPDGSNFTLKIRSTKLEDSAMYFCVVLRGTGDYEQFFGPGTRLTVL.

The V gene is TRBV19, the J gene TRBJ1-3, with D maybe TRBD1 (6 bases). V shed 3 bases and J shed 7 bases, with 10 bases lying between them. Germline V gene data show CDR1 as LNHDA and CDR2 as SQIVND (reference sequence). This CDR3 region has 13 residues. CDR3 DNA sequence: TGTGCCAGTAGTATTGCGCAGGGGAACACCATATATTTT. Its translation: CASSIAQGNTIYF.

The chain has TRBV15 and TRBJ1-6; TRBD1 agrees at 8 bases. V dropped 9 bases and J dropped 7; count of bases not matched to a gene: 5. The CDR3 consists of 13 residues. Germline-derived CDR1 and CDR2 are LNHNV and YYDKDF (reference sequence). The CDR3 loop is CATRTGFNSPLHF. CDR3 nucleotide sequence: TGTGCCACGAGGACAGGGTTCAATTCACCCCTCCACTTT.

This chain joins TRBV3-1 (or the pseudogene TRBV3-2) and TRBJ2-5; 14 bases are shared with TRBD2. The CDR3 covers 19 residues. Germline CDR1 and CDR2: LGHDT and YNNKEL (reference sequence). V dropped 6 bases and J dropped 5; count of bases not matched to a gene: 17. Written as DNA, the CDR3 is TGTGCCAGCAGAACCGGCGGGACTAGCGGGAGTCCCTTTTCGGAGACCCAGTACTTC. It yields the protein CASRTGGTSGSPFSETQYF.

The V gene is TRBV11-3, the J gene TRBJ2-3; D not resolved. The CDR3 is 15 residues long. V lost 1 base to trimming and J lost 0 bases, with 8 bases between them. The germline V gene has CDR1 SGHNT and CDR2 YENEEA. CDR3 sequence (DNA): TGTGCCAGCAGCTTAGGACTGGTTAGCACAGATACGCAGTATTTT. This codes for CASSLGLVSTDTQYF. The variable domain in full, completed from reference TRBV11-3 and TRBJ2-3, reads EAGVVQSPRYKIIEKKQPVAFWCNPISGHNTLYWYLQNLGQGPELLIRYENEEAVDDSQLPKDRFSAERLKGVDSTLKIQPAELGDSAVYLCASSLGLVSTDTQYFGPGTRLTVL.

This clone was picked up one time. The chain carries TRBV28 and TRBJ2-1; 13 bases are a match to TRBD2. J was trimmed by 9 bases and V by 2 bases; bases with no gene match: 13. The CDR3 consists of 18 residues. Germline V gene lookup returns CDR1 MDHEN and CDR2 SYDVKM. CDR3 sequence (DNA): TGTGCCAGCAGTTTAGGGACTAGCGGGAATAGCAGGGGCGGTGAGCAGTTCTTC. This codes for CASSLGTSGNSRGGEQFF.